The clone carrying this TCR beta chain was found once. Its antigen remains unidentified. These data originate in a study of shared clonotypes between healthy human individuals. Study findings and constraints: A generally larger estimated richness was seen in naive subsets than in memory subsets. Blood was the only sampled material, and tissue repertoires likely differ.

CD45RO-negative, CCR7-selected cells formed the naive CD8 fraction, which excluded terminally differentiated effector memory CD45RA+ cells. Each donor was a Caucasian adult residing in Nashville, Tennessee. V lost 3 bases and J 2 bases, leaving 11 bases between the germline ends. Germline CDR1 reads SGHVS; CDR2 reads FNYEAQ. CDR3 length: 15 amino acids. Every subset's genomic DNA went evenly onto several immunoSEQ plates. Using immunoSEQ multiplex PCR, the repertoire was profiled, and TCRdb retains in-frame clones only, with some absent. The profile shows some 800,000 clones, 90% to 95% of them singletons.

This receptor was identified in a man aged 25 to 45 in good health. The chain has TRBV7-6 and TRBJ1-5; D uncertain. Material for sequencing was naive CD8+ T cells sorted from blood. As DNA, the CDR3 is TGTGCCAGCAGCTTCGGTCCCCAGGGCAATCAGCCCCAGCATTTT. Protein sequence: CASSFGPQGNQPQHF.